Listed here are 10 T cell receptor beta chains from one sample, sequenced in a study of cytomegalovirus exposure and HLA in healthy donors. TCRdb keeps only in-frame clones here, not all; method: immunoSEQ multiplex PCR. This sample carries roughly 130,000 clones, 89% of them seen once, and the ten largest clones take around 9%. The specimen was PBMCs. These receptors were obtained from a young woman in good health and CMV-seropositive.

This chain links TRBV27 with TRBJ1-4, with 8 bases aligning to TRBD1. Per germline, CDR1 MNHEY and CDR2 SMNVEV (reference sequence). This CDR3 has 17 amino acids. The V and J ends lost 8 bases and 4 bases, in that order; junction bases with no gene match: 15. The CDR3 DNA is TGTGCCAGCTCCCATCTGGACAGGGTGGGGATTAATGAAAAACTGTTTTTT. Its protein product is CASSHLDRVGINEKLFF. Full variable domain (missing parts from reference TRBV27 and TRBJ1-4): EAQVTQNPRYLITVTGKKLTVTCSQNMNHEYMSWYRQDPGLGLRQIYYSMNVEVTDKGDVPEGYKVSRKEKRNFPLILESPSPNQTSLYFCASSHLDRVGINEKLFFGSGTQLSVL.

V gene TRBV4-1 combines with J gene TRBJ1-1; D might be TRBD1 (6 bases). The V gene lost 2 bases and the J gene lost 2 bases, with 12 bases spanning the gap. The CDR3 loop spans 15 amino acids. The germline V gene has CDR1 MGHRA and CDR2 YSYEKL. The CDR3 protein is CASSQRAGVNTEAFF. The CDR3 nucleotides are TGCGCCAGCAGCCAAAGGGCAGGGGTAAACACTGAAGCTTTCTTT.

CDR3 nucleotides: TGTGCCAGCAGTTACTCATCAGGGAACTATGGCTACACCTTC. This translates into CASSYSSGNYGYTF. The chain recombines TRBV6-6 with TRBJ1-2, with D maybe TRBD1 (5 bases). The CDR3 spans 14 residues. Trimming took 0 bases from V and 2 from J, leaving 7 bases between them. Germline loops: CDR1 MNHNY, CDR2 SVGAGI (reference sequence).

The chain joins TRBV5-4 to TRBJ1-1; no clear D gene. The length of the CDR3 is 12 residues. The ends were cut back, 1 base at V and 8 bases at J, with 9 bases in the middle. CDR1 is SGHNT and CDR2 is YYREEE in the germline V gene (reference sequence). The CDR3 is CASSLIGKEAFF. Here the CDR3 DNA reads TGTGCCAGCAGCTTGATCGGGAAGGAAGCTTTCTTT.

The chain combines TRBV6-1 with TRBJ2-2; 9 nucleotides agree with TRBD1. Germline loops: CDR1 MNHNS, CDR2 SASEGT. The CDR3 is made up of 19 amino acids. The V gene end was trimmed by 3 bases and the J gene end by 0 bases; junction bases not matched to a gene: 11. In DNA form, the CDR3 reads TGTGCCAGCAGTGAGAGGGGACAGGGAAGAATGGCGAACACCGGGGAGCTGTTTTTT. This sequence encodes CASSERGQGRMANTGELFF.

This sequence joins TRBV7-2 and TRBJ1-2, with 8 bases identical to TRBD1. The junction had 5 bases not matched to a gene; V was cut back by 5 bases and J by 6 bases. CDR1 is SGHTA, CDR2 FQGNSA, per germline. This CDR3 is built from 13 residues. The chain's CDR3 is CASSPGQGNGYTF. The CDR3 nucleotides are TGTGCCAGCAGCCCTGGACAGGGAAATGGCTACACCTTC.

The CDR3 region is CASSEEAGGQYF. CDR3 bases: TGTGCCAGCAGTGAAGAGGCAGGTGGGCAGTACTTC. This rearrangement joins TRBV2 to TRBJ2-7; D gene uncertain. Germline CDR1 and CDR2: SNHLY and FYNNEI. Trimming took 1 base from V and 9 from J, leaving 10 bases between them. This CDR3 is built from 12 residues.

J is TRBJ1-2 and V is TRBV5-1, with D hard to call. V was cut by 4 bases and J by 5 bases, with 12 bases left in between. The CDR3 has 13 residues. The germline V gene has CDR1 SGHRS and CDR2 YFSETQ. Here the CDR3 DNA reads TGCGCCAGCAGCCCCGACGCGGGTTATGGCTACACCTTC. This sequence encodes CASSPDAGYGYTF.

The rearrangement joins TRBV4-2 to TRBJ2-1, with TRBD2 identical over 9 bases. With V trimmed by 1 base and J by 4 bases, 5 bases remained unmatched. Germline V gene lookup returns CDR1 LGHNA and CDR2 YNFKEQ. The CDR3 is 16 residues long. CDR3 bases: TGTGCCAGCAGCCAAGTTGCGACTAGCGGATACAATGAGCAGTTCTTC. This translates into CASSQVATSGYNEQFF.

The J gene is TRBJ1-1, the V gene TRBV6-1; 8 nucleotides line up with TRBD1. The CDR3 runs 14 residues. The V and J ends lost 6 bases and 8 bases, in that order; junction bases with no gene match: 11. Germline V gives CDR1 MNHNS, CDR2 SASEGT. As DNA, the CDR3 is TGTGCCAGCAGGTCTGGGACAGGCCCTTCCGAAGCTTTCTTT. Its protein product is CASRSGTGPSEAFF.